A single T cell receptor (beta chain) is shown here with its context. This clonotype was recorded a few times. Its antigen target is currently unknown. The record has no base qualities; no much larger clone is one base away. Genomic DNA served as template for TCR beta VDJ combination and CDR3 sequence profiling. An Illumina HiSeq 2000 was used for TCR repertoire sequencing. In the paper's pipeline: Repertoire assessment relied on Simpson's diversity index, CDR3 size and DJ length profiles, and TRBV/TRBJ rearrangement plots. The immunodominant clone was defined as the most abundant DNA sequence in deep sequencing data. CDR3 amino acid sequences were screened for sharing across subjects and were compared with published repertoires and the VDJdb database. TCRdb's own reprocessing of the public reads used fastp at Q25 and MiXCR and kept productive beta chains. Entries are consolidated by CDR3 protein sequence, retaining the most common genes and DNA. These V and J calls rely on TCRdb rather than the paper's analysis. A total of 190,000 or so distinct CDR3 sequences appear in this sample, 61% of them only once. The biggest ten clones account for about 31% of the sample.

The data belong to a study of CD8+CD57+ T cells in acquired aplastic anemia (dated by TCRdb to the late 2010s). About the investigation overall: On average, sorted CD4+ and CD8+ cells yielded around 3.1 ug of extracted DNA, with a range of about 0.17 to 27.4 ug. Mean read counts for healthy donor samples were about 10.8 million for CD4+ cells and 11 million to 14 million for CD8+ cells. What the research found in general, with its limitations: Some 27 CD8+ CDR3 sequences were found in both patients and controls but appeared to be highly expressed in patients and within the immunodominant clones of the patients. CD8+ Simpson's diversity did not differ significantly between patients and healthy controls (P=0.060).

Deletion took 0 bases off V and 2 bases off J, with a span of 10 bases between the germline ends. Counted from cysteine to phenylalanine, this CDR3 has 15 amino acids. Only CDR3 DNA is held: 45 bases, read in frame from base 1. From a lookup of the germline V gene (reference sequence), CDR1 and CDR2 are SGHNT and YYREEE. The study deep-sequenced TCR repertoires of sorted CD4+ and CD8+ blood T cells from severe aplastic anemia patients and healthy subjects. Ficoll-Paque density gradient centrifugation was used to isolate peripheral blood mononuclear cells. CD4+ and CD8+ T cells were sorted by FACS or magnetic beads before DNA extraction.

Sequencing was done on a sample of sorted CD4+, CD8+, or CD8+CD57+ T cells (not recorded which) from PBMCs. This clonotype was sampled from a human donor in good health. The sequence is built from TRBV5-4 and TRBJ2-3; the D gene is not confidently resolved. The encoded CDR3 is CASSLVGRNTDTQYF. The nucleotides read TGTGCCAGCAGCTTGGTGGGCAGGAACACAGATACGCAGTATTTT. Joined to the reference TRBV5-4 and TRBJ2-3 proteins, this CDR3 gives the full variable domain: ETGVTQSPTHLIKTRGQQVTLRCSSQSGHNTVSWYQQALGQGPQFIFQYYREEENGRGNFPPRFSGLQFPNYSSELNVNALELDDSALYLCASSLVGRNTDTQYFGPGTRLTVL.